The clone carrying this T cell receptor (beta chain) appeared a single time. V shed 2 bases and J shed 2 bases, with 6 bases lying between them. CDR3 length equals 13 residues. The germline V gene encodes CDR1 MNHEY and CDR2 SVGEGT. This entry belongs to a study of control samples from healthy donors and cancer patients. Method: immunoSEQ multiplex PCR; TCRdb's copy keeps in-frame clones and lacks some. The repertoire holds around 95,000 clones, with roughly nine tenths as singletons. V is TRBV6-2 or TRBV6-3 and J is TRBJ1-1; the D gene is possibly TRBD1 (5 bases). This sequence was found in a woman in her forties or fifties in good health. Sequenced material: blood. The chain's CDR3 is CASSYGGNTEAFF. CDR3 nucleotide sequence: TGTGCCAGCAGTTACGGGGGTAACACTGAAGCTTTCTTT.